This T cell receptor beta chain was retrieved from a study of CD8 T cells in ankylosing spondylitis. The study, taken as a whole, reports: Clones tied to disease were said to be significantly enriched in matched ankylosing spondylitis synovial fluid. A motif in TCR beta, a set of under 10 highly homologous variants, appeared characteristic of ankylosing spondylitis blood.

One entry per CDR3 protein, called by TCRdb with MiXCR from the 5' RACE reads. The repertoire has 150,000 to 200,000 distinct CDR3 sequences, 11% of them found once; the top ten carry around 29%. This clonotype was detected ten times or more. Its antigen remains unknown. The CDR3 has 15 residues. J gave up 6 bases and V 0 bases, and 1 base lay outside the gene matches. CDR1 and CDR2 from the germline V gene are LGHDT and YNNKEL (reference sequence). The chain recombines TRBV3-1 with TRBJ1-4, with 10 bases lining up with TRBD1. The sequence was collected from a male donor with ankylosing spondylitis or in good health (not recorded which). The specimen sequenced was blood, either unsorted or a sorted T cell fraction (not recorded which). The CDR3 loop reads CASSQETGGDEKLFF. CDR3 DNA sequence: TGTGCCAGCAGCCAAGAGACAGGGGGCGATGAAAAACTGTTTTTT.